The following is a T cell receptor beta chain sequence with its context. Its antigen is unidentified. This sample is drawn from a study of TIL therapy for anti-PD-1-resistant metastatic lung cancer. Regarding the study as a whole: The cohort had more treatment-naive, never-smoker and oncogene-addicted patients than typical.

The sample's time point: pre-treatment sample, taken before nivolumab and TIL therapy. This was the immunoSEQ v3 assay. Assay used: immunoSEQ multiplex PCR; TCRdb lists only in-frame clones, some missing. Among about 52,000 clones listed, 79% were seen once. The CDR3 length is 18 residues. Trimming removed 2 bases at V and 0 bases at J, with 14 bases between. CDR1 and CDR2 (germline): SEHNR, FQNEAQ (reference sequence). This rearrangement joins TRBV7-9 to TRBJ2-6; either TRBD1 or TRBD2 may fit D (6 bases each). The sequence was collected from a woman between 25 and 80 years old with non-small cell lung cancer. The sequences come from blood, collected at baseline. The CDR3 sequence: CASSLSGGTLSGANVLTF. As DNA, the CDR3 is TGTGCCAGCAGCTTATCCGGGGGCACCCTCTCTGGGGCCAACGTCCTGACTTTC.